Sequencing of this TCR beta chain was carried out in a study of T-cell memory formation after mild COVID-19. TCRdb recomputed calls from the 5' RACE reads with MiXCR, one row per CDR3 protein. The table includes around 210,000 distinct CDR3 sequences, roughly 10% detected once. The receptor was derived from a man aged 18 to 29 who had mild COVID-19 (a few samples of this study predate the infection). Cell type and time point are not known. Input material: PBMCs or a T cell subset sorted from them (not recorded which).

This chain's CDR3 is CAISESPMGEQYF. In DNA, the CDR3 is TGTGCCATCAGTGAGTCTCCGATGGGCGAGCAGTACTTC. The rearrangement joins TRBV10-3 to TRBJ2-7; D ambiguous. Trimming shortened V by 0 bases and J by 6 bases, and 9 bases separated the two germline ends. Germline lookup yields CDR1 ENHRY and CDR2 SYGVKD. There are 13 residues in the CDR3.